The 17 T cell receptor beta chains given below trace back to one sample, sequenced in a study of PD-1 blockade in classical Hodgkin lymphoma. Relapse was seen in all patients after autologous stem cell transplantation, and brentuximab vedotin exposure was variable. Sequencing was performed with immunoSEQ multiplex PCR; in TCRdb, only in-frame clones are kept and a portion is missing. Counted here are about 19,000 clones, about four fifths occurring once; the ten biggest clones make up nearly 6.5%. This sample comprised peripheral blood mononuclear cells (PBMCs), obtained at baseline. The receptor set was obtained from a human donor with classical Hodgkin lymphoma.

The chain employs TRBV30 and TRBJ2-1, with 7 positions matching TRBD2. The CDR3 length is 14 residues. The germline V gene has CDR1 GTSNPN and CDR2 SVGIG (reference sequence). V lost 5 bases to trimming and J lost 3 bases; unmatched junction nucleotides: 7. CDR3 sequence: CAWSTSVGYNEQFF. The CDR3 DNA sequence: TGTGCCTGGTCTACTAGCGTTGGCTACAATGAGCAGTTCTTC.

The chain employs TRBV7-2 and TRBJ1-5; D is possibly TRBD1 (6 bases). Trimming stripped 4 bases from V and 0 bases from J, with 16 bases between. Germline V lookup: CDR1 SGHTA, CDR2 FQGNSA. The CDR3 has 17 amino acids. The CDR3 spells CASSSSGAGHSNQPQHF. CDR3 coding DNA: TGTGCCAGCAGCTCCTCGGGGGCGGGGCATAGCAATCAGCCCCAGCATTTT.

This chain joins TRBV11-2 and TRBJ1-4, with TRBD1 as a possible D gene (6 bases). This CDR3 comprises 14 residues. Germline lookup yields CDR1 SGHAT and CDR2 FQNNGV. Between the trimmed V and J ends, which lost 5 bases and 3 bases, there was a span of 10 bases. The CDR3 DNA follows: TGTGCCAGCAGCGTTAGACAGGCTAATGAAAAACTGTTTTTT. It codes for CASSVRQANEKLFF.

This chain uses TRBV4-3 with TRBJ2-1; D unclear. The CDR3 has 14 amino acids. Trimming cost V 0 bases and J 2 bases, with 5 bases left between them. The germline V gene encodes CDR1 LGHNA and CDR2 YSLEER. The CDR3 sequence: CASSQDLAYNEQFF. CDR3 bases: TGCGCCAGCAGCCAAGATCTGGCCTACAATGAGCAGTTCTTC.

The rearrangement uses TRBV7-2 and TRBJ1-5; no clear D. V dropped 5 bases and J dropped 4 bases, with 12 bases sitting between them. The germline CDR1 and CDR2 sequences are SGHTA and FQGNSA. This CDR3 contains 14 residues. As DNA, the CDR3 is TGTGCCAGCAGCCCAAACCTGGGGAATCAGCCCCAGCATTTT. This encodes CASSPNLGNQPQHF.

The genes are TRBV4-1 and TRBJ1-3; TRBD1 matches 7 bases. In germline, CDR1 is MGHRA, CDR2 YSYEKL. There are 14 residues in the CDR3. Unmatched junction bases numbered 4, after V lost 1 base and J lost 7 bases. The DNA for the CDR3 is TGCGCCAGCAGCCAAGGCAGGGGGAGGAACACCATATATTTT. It codes for CASSQGRGRNTIYF.

This chain links TRBV4-2 with TRBJ2-3; the match to TRBD2 covers 13 bases. The CDR3 has 17 residues. V was pared by 1 base and J by 5 bases, with 6 bases of the junction left unmatched. The germline V gene encodes CDR1 LGHNA and CDR2 YNFKEQ. The CDR3 bases are TGTGCCAGCAGCCAAGGCACTAGCGGGGGGGACCGAGATACGCAGTATTTT. Its translation: CASSQGTSGGDRDTQYF.

This chain connects TRBV7-2 to TRBJ2-7; 8 bases agree with TRBD2. The CDR3 contains 13 residues. Germline CDR1 is SGHTA and CDR2 is FQGNSA. The trim removed 0 bases at V and 12 bases at J, leaving 7 bases unmatched. Here the CDR3 reads CASSLADGRVGYF. Written as DNA, the CDR3 is TGTGCCAGCAGCTTAGCCGACGGGAGGGTGGGGTACTTC.

The J gene is TRBJ1-2, the V gene TRBV4-3, with D hard to call. The CDR3 is 15 amino acids. Trimming stripped 3 bases from V and 0 bases from J, with 11 bases between. Germline loops: CDR1 LGHNA, CDR2 YSLEER. The CDR3 DNA reads as TGCGCCAGCAGCCATCGCCCGCAACCTAACTATGGCTACACCTTC. Protein product: CASSHRPQPNYGYTF.

This clone turned up a few times. The chain joins TRBV11-2 to TRBJ2-7; D may correspond to TRBD1 or TRBD2 (5 bases each). Germline CDR1 and CDR2: SGHAT and FQNNGV. The CDR3 spans 14 residues. The V and J ends lost 4 bases and 2 bases respectively, with 12 bases between them. CDR3 coding DNA: TGTGCCAGCAGCTGGACTCAGGGTACCTACGAGCAGTACTTC. Protein sequence: CASSWTQGTYEQYF. The variable domain in full, with the rest retrieved from reference TRBV11-2 and TRBJ2-7, is EAGVAQSPRYKIIEKRQSVAFWCNPISGHATLYWYQQILGQGPKLLIQFQNNGVVDDSQLPKDRFSAERLKGVDSTLKIQPAKLEDSAVYLCASSWTQGTYEQYFGPGTRLTVT.

The genes are TRBV4-3 and TRBJ1-3; D is unresolved. V lost 1 base, J lost 0 bases, and 7 bases lay in between. CDR1 is LGHNA, CDR2 YSLEER, per germline. The CDR3 is made up of 15 amino acids. CDR3 region: CASSQAPSSGNTIYF. The CDR3 DNA reads TGCGCCAGCAGCCAAGCTCCGAGCTCTGGAAACACCATATATTTT.

This chain connects TRBV28 to TRBJ2-7; TRBD1 matches 11 bases. This CDR3 region has 15 residues. V lost 5 bases, J lost 2 bases, and 5 bases stayed unmatched. Germline V gene lookup returns CDR1 MDHEN and CDR2 SYDVKM. The chain's CDR3 is CASSPLGQGAYEQYF. The DNA of the CDR3 is TGTGCCAGCAGTCCCCTGGGACAGGGGGCCTACGAGCAGTACTTC.

This clone turned up a few times. Here the CDR3 reads CASSFLAGGADTQYF. CDR3 nucleotide sequence: TGTGCCAGCAGTTTCTTAGCGGGGGGGGCGGATACGCAGTATTTT. The chain has TRBV7-2 and TRBJ2-3; the match to TRBD2 covers 11 bases. Germline V lookup: CDR1 SGHTA, CDR2 FQGNSA. Trimming at V came to 6 bases and at J to 6 bases, leaving 8 bases not matched to a gene. This CDR3 has 15 residues. The complete variable domain, with remaining parts taken from reference TRBV7-2 and TRBJ2-3, reads GAGVSQSPSNKVTEKGKDVELRCDPISGHTALYWYRQSLGQGLEFLIYFQGNSAPDKSGLPSDRFSAERTGGSVSTLTIQRTQQEDSAVYLCASSFLAGGADTQYFGPGTRLTVL.

This chain joins TRBV11-1 and TRBJ2-2; D might be TRBD2 (6 bases). Germline CDR1 SGHAT, CDR2 FQDESV (reference sequence). The ends were cut back, 7 bases at V and 1 base at J, with 13 bases in the middle. The CDR3 totals 15 residues. The CDR3 nucleotides are TGTGCCAGCAACGCGTGGGGAGGGAACACCGGGGAGCTGTTTTTT. It specifies CASNAWGGNTGELFF.

The V gene is TRBV5-1, the J gene TRBJ1-1, with D unclear. This CDR3 has 17 amino acids. The germline V and J ends were trimmed by 2 bases and 0 bases, with 17 bases remaining between them. Germline assignment: CDR1 SGHRS and CDR2 YFSETQ. CDR3 bases: TGCGCCAGCAGCTTCGGTATTGGGTTAGCCATGAACACTGAAGCTTTCTTT. Translating gives CASSFGIGLAMNTEAFF.

V is TRBV5-4 and J is TRBJ1-2; 7 bases are shared with TRBD1. Looked up from germline, CDR1 is SGHNT and CDR2 is YYREEE (reference sequence). V lost 4 bases, J lost 4 bases, and 4 bases stayed unmatched. The CDR3 sequence is 13 residues long. The CDR3 DNA reads TGTGCCAGCAGCACCAGGGGGTTCTATGGCTACACCTTC. Its translation: CASSTRGFYGYTF.

The chain joins TRBV27 to TRBJ1-4; D is ambiguous. Germline assignment: CDR1 MNHEY and CDR2 SMNVEV (reference sequence). The CDR3 has 14 amino acids. V dropped 3 bases and J dropped 5 bases, with 10 bases sitting between them. The CDR3 DNA reads as TGTGCCAGCAGTTTCTTCAGAGGCAATGAAAAACTGTTTTTT. Residues: CASSFFRGNEKLFF. The whole variable domain, remainder taken from reference TRBV27 and TRBJ1-4, is EAQVTQNPRYLITVTGKKLTVTCSQNMNHEYMSWYRQDPGLGLRQIYYSMNVEVTDKGDVPEGYKVSRKEKRNFPLILESPSPNQTSLYFCASSFFRGNEKLFFGSGTQLSVL.